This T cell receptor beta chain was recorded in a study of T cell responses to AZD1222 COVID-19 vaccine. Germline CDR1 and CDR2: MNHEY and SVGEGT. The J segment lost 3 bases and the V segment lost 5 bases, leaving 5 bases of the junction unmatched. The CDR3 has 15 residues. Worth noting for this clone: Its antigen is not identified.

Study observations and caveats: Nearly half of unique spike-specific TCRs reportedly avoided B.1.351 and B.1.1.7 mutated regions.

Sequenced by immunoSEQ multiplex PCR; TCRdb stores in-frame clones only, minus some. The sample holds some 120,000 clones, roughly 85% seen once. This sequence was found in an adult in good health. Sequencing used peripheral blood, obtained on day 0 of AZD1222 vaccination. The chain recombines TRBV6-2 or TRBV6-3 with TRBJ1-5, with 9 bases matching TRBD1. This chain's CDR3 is CASSPQGADNQPQHF. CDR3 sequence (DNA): TGTGCCAGCAGTCCACAGGGGGCGGACAATCAGCCCCAGCATTTT.